What follows describes a single T cell receptor (beta chain). Here immunoSEQ multiplex PCR was the method, and the copy in TCRdb shows in-frame clones only, minus some. Of roughly 68,000 clones listed, approximately 87% are singletons. Time point meaning: after neoadjuvant nivolumab, at surgical resection. The source of the sample is a study of neoadjuvant anti-PD-1 for oral cavity cancer. The CDR3 is made up of 15 amino acids. Trimming removed 5 bases at V and 2 bases at J, with 13 bases between. From germline, CDR1 is SEHNR and CDR2 FQNEAQ (reference sequence). The TCR comes from a person between 40 and 80 years old with oral cavity squamous cell carcinoma. Sequencing was performed on PBMCs, taken after nivolumab (anti-PD-1) treatment. This chain uses TRBV7-9 with TRBJ1-3; possible D gene TRBD1, 6 bases. The CDR3 here is CASSPQGIPGNTIYF. CDR3 coding DNA: TGTGCCAGCAGCCCCCAGGGGATTCCTGGAAACACCATATATTTT.